One sample yielded the 26 T cell receptor beta chains listed below, sequenced in a study of shared clonotypes between healthy human individuals. The method was immunoSEQ multiplex PCR; TCRdb's version includes in-frame clones alone and lacks a portion of them. The repertoire includes 950,000 to 1,100,000 clones, around 76% of them detected once, and 1.4% sits in the top ten. Sequencing used memory CD4+ T cells sorted from blood. Subset meaning: CD45RA-negative fraction. These receptors all come from a man between 18 and 35 years old in good health.

This clone has a handful of counts. V gene TRBV2 combines with J gene TRBJ1-5; no clear D. The CDR3 contains 13 residues. V shed 7 bases and J shed 4 bases, with 11 bases lying between them. Germline values: CDR1 SNHLY, CDR2 FYNNEI. CDR3 sequence (DNA): TGTGCCAGCAATCGCCTCCCGAATCAGCCCCAGCATTTT. Residues: CASNRLPNQPQHF.

J is TRBJ2-5 and V is TRBV6-6, with 10 positions matching TRBD1. V lost 6 bases and J lost 1; bases outside the gene matches: 2. CDR1 MNHNY and CDR2 SVGAGI come from the germline V gene (reference sequence). The CDR3 runs 14 residues. The CDR3 here is CASRTGGPQETQYF. As DNA, the CDR3 is TGTGCCAGCAGGACAGGGGGCCCCCAAGAGACCCAGTACTTC.

This chain joins TRBV4-1 and TRBJ1-2, with D perhaps matching TRBD1 (6 bases). Germline lookup yields CDR1 MGHRA and CDR2 YSYEKL. The V and J ends lost 0 bases and 3 bases respectively, with 14 bases between them. This CDR3 is built from 16 residues. CDR3 sequence: CASSQDPVAGDYGYTF. DNA for the CDR3: TGCGCCAGCAGCCAAGATCCGGTAGCAGGGGACTATGGCTACACCTTC.

The chain employs TRBV7-2 and TRBJ2-1; TRBD1 matches 7 bases. Trimming took 1 base from V and 8 from J; bases not matched to a gene: 5. This CDR3 spans 14 amino acids. Germline V gene lookup returns CDR1 SGHTA and CDR2 FQGNSA. CDR3 DNA: TGTGCCAGCAGCTTAGAGGGGGCGTGGCATGAGCAGTTCTTC. Translating gives CASSLEGAWHEQFF.

This clone has a single count. The genes are TRBV28 and TRBJ2-7; 10 bases are shared with TRBD1. Unmatched junction bases numbered 13, after V lost 6 bases and J lost 2 bases. The CDR3 is 17 amino acids. Germline CDR1 MDHEN, CDR2 SYDVKM. The CDR3 nucleotides are TGTGCCAGCAGAGACCGGGACAGGGGCGCCTTTACCTACGAGCAGTACTTC. It yields the protein CASRDRDRGAFTYEQYF.

The chain has TRBV2 and TRBJ1-6; 7 positions match TRBD1. V lost 3 bases to trimming and J lost 7 bases; unmatched junction nucleotides: 6. Germline CDR1 reads SNHLY; CDR2 reads FYNNEI. The CDR3 has 15 residues. CDR3 sequence: CASSDQGQQNSPLHF. In DNA, the CDR3 is TGTGCCAGCAGTGATCAGGGACAGCAGAATTCACCCCTCCACTTT. The variable domain in full, completed from reference TRBV2 and TRBJ1-6, reads EPEVTQTPSHQVTQMGQEVILRCVPISNHLYFYWYRQILGQKVEFLVSFYNNEISEKSEIFDDQFSVERPDGSNFTLKIRSTKLEDSAMYFCASSDQGQQNSPLHFGNGTRLTVT.

This sequence joins TRBV4-1 and TRBJ2-5; D gene unclear. V lost 2 bases, J lost 5 bases, and 15 bases lay in between. This CDR3 spans 15 amino acids. CDR1 MGHRA and CDR2 YSYEKL come from the germline V gene. The CDR3 DNA reads TGCGCCAGCAGCCAATTGACGGCGGTCACGGAGACCCAGTACTTC. Protein: CASSQLTAVTETQYF.

This sequence joins TRBV7-9 and TRBJ2-7; D might be TRBD2 (6 bases). The CDR3 totals 19 residues. Germline assignment: CDR1 SEHNR and CDR2 FQNEAQ (reference sequence). Trimming removed 5 bases from V and 0 bases from J, with 26 bases in between. In DNA form, the CDR3 reads TGTGCCAGCAGCGTCTGGGCAGCCTCCGGGACTGCGAGCTCCTACGAGCAGTACTTC. Protein product: CASSVWAASGTASSYEQYF.

This chain joins TRBV4-2 and TRBJ2-1; 10 nucleotides line up with TRBD2. The germline gives CDR1 LGHNA, CDR2 YNFKEQ. V trimming: 4 bases; J trimming: 5 bases; junction bases outside the gene matches: 2. This CDR3 comprises 14 residues. CDR3 DNA: TGTGCCAGCAGCCGGAGCGGGGGGGACAATGAGCAGTTCTTC. It codes for CASSRSGGDNEQFF.

V usage is TRBV19 and J usage is TRBJ2-5, with D perhaps TRBD1 (5 bases). Germline values: CDR1 LNHDA, CDR2 SQIVND (reference sequence). The CDR3 is 13 amino acids. V was pared by 2 bases and J by 3 bases, with 7 bases between. CDR3 protein: CASSIPGKETQYF. CDR3 in DNA: TGTGCCAGTAGTATACCAGGGAAAGAGACCCAGTACTTC.

V usage is TRBV5-4 and J usage is TRBJ1-5; D not resolved. The germline V and J ends were trimmed by 4 bases and 0 bases, with 14 bases remaining between them. Germline CDR1 SGHNT, CDR2 YYREEE (reference sequence). This CDR3 is built from 16 residues. CDR3: CASSLDGGYSNQPQHF. The CDR3 region has the DNA TGTGCCAGCAGCCTAGACGGAGGCTATAGCAATCAGCCCCAGCATTTT. The whole variable domain, filled in from reference TRBV5-4 and TRBJ1-5, reads ETGVTQSPTHLIKTRGQQVTLRCSSQSGHNTVSWYQQALGQGPQFIFQYYREEENGRGNFPPRFSGLQFPNYSSELNVNALELDDSALYLCASSLDGGYSNQPQHFGDGTRLSIL.

As concerns this clone: At the DNA level, this CDR3 is encoded by other sequences in the same sample as well. The gene calls are TRBV2 and TRBJ2-5; no definite D call. V dropped 2 bases and J dropped 2 bases, with 9 bases sitting between them. The CDR3 spans 14 residues. CDR1 and CDR2 from the germline V gene are SNHLY and FYNNEI. In DNA, the CDR3 is TGTGCCAGCAGTGAATCGTCTGTGCAAGAGACCCAGTACTTC. Amino acid sequence: CASSESSVQETQYF. The whole variable domain, remainder taken from reference TRBV2 and TRBJ2-5, is EPEVTQTPSHQVTQMGQEVILRCVPISNHLYFYWYRQILGQKVEFLVSFYNNEISEKSEIFDDQFSVERPDGSNFTLKIRSTKLEDSAMYFCASSESSVQETQYFGPGTRLLVL.

V gene TRBV6-1 combines with J gene TRBJ2-1, with 7 bases aligning to TRBD1. The CDR3 length is 16 residues. V shed 4 bases, J shed 0 bases, and the junction held 6 bases outside the gene matches. Germline-derived CDR1 and CDR2 are MNHNS and SASEGT. The CDR3 here is CASSVSQGSSYNEQFF. The CDR3 DNA follows: TGTGCCAGCAGTGTGTCACAGGGGAGCTCCTACAATGAGCAGTTCTTC.

The chain combines TRBV7-9 with TRBJ1-2; 7 bases are a match to TRBD1. V gave up 5 bases and J gave up 7 bases; unmatched junction bases: 7. CDR1 SEHNR and CDR2 FQNEAQ come from the germline V gene (reference sequence). This CDR3 comprises 13 residues. The CDR3 is CASSRSDRVGYTF. Here the CDR3 DNA reads TGTGCCAGCAGCCGGAGTGACAGGGTTGGCTACACCTTC.

The chain employs TRBV10-3 and TRBJ1-1; unclear D gene. CDR3 length: 15 amino acids. Between the trimmed V and J ends, which lost 4 bases and 1 base, there was a span of 13 bases. Germline V lookup: CDR1 ENHRY, CDR2 SYGVKD. CDR3 sequence: CAISVGVEANTEAFF. The CDR3 nucleotides are TGTGCCATCAGTGTCGGGGTGGAGGCGAACACTGAAGCTTTCTTT.

The chain carries TRBV10-1 and TRBJ2-4; either TRBD1 or TRBD2 may supply D (5 bases each). The V end lost 7 bases, the J end lost 2 bases, and 9 bases lay between the germline ends. The germline V gene encodes CDR1 WNHNN and CDR2 SYGVQD (reference sequence). The CDR3 is 13 residues long. The DNA for the CDR3 is TGCGCCAGCAAGAGGGGAACCAAAAACATTCAGTACTTC. Translated: CASKRGTKNIQYF.

The chain uses TRBV4-2 and TRBJ2-3; 10 bases are a match to TRBD2. Germline values: CDR1 LGHNA, CDR2 YNFKEQ. V lost 1 base and J lost 5; bases outside the gene matches: 9. This CDR3 region has 17 residues. CDR3 residues: CASSQGASGGARDTQYF. The CDR3 DNA follows: TGTGCCAGCAGCCAAGGAGCCAGCGGGGGGGCCAGAGATACGCAGTATTTT.

The chain couples TRBV29-1 to TRBJ1-3; 7 bases map to TRBD1. V dropped 7 bases and J dropped 4; count of bases not matched to a gene: 4. The length of the CDR3 is 12 residues. Germline CDR1 and CDR2: SQVTM and ANQGSEA. The CDR3: CSAGTAGNTIYF. In nucleotides, the CDR3 is TGCAGCGCTGGGACAGCAGGAAACACCATATATTTT.

The rearrangement uses TRBV7-9 and TRBJ2-5; TRBD2 agrees at 7 bases. The germline CDR1 and CDR2 sequences are SEHNR and FQNEAQ (reference sequence). Unmatched junction bases numbered 8, after V lost 5 bases and J lost 5 bases. The CDR3 sequence is 14 residues long. The CDR3: CASSQLTSVETQYF. The CDR3, as DNA: TGTGCCAGCAGCCAGCTAACTAGCGTGGAGACCCAGTACTTC.

This clone has just one count. The gene calls are TRBV12-5 and TRBJ1-1; D gene ambiguous. Per the germline V gene, CDR1 is LGHNT and CDR2 is FRNRAP. CDR3 size: 15 residues. V lost 3 bases and J lost 0, with 11 bases in between. CDR3 nucleotide sequence: TGTGCTAGTGGTTTAGGGTGGCCGATGAACACTGAAGCTTTCTTT. This codes for CASGLGWPMNTEAFF.

The chain recombines TRBV27 with TRBJ2-7; 8 nucleotides align to TRBD1. The V segment lost 6 bases and the J segment 6 bases; nucleotides outside the gene matches: 16. CDR1 and CDR2 (germline): MNHEY, SMNVEV (reference sequence). The length of the CDR3 is 16 residues. The CDR3 DNA reads TGTGCCAGCAGCTTTCCGCCGGACAGGGAAGATCCCGAGCAGTACTTC. This encodes CASSFPPDREDPEQYF.

The gene calls are TRBV7-2 and TRBJ2-1; a possible D gene is TRBD2 (5 bases). CDR3 size: 14 residues. V lost 3 bases to trimming and J lost 5 bases, with 11 bases between them. CDR1 is SGHTA and CDR2 is FQGNSA in the germline V gene. This CDR3 reads CASSFGVVNNEQFF. The CDR3 DNA is TGTGCCAGCAGCTTCGGGGTAGTTAACAATGAGCAGTTCTTC.

In this sample, this clone turned up a few times. This chain joins TRBV2 and TRBJ2-2; D remains unclear. In germline, CDR1 is SNHLY, CDR2 FYNNEI. The CDR3 contains 12 residues. Trimming pared 7 bases from V and 6 bases from J, leaving 9 bases between. This CDR3 is CASTSFAGELFF. CDR3 DNA sequence: TGTGCCAGCACGTCCTTCGCCGGGGAGCTGTTTTTT.

The V call is TRBV15, the J call TRBJ1-4; D uncertain. The CDR3 covers 16 residues. Germline assignment: CDR1 LNHNV and CDR2 YYDKDF (reference sequence). V lost 2 bases and J lost 0, with 10 bases in between. CDR3 sequence: CATSRYREPTNEKLFF. CDR3 coding DNA: TGTGCCACCAGCAGATATAGAGAGCCAACTAATGAAAAACTGTTTTTT. Using reference TRBV15 and TRBJ1-4 for the parts outside the CDR3, the full variable domain is DAMVIQNPRYQVTQFGKPVTLSCSQTLNHNVMYWYQQKSSQAPKLLFHYYDKDFNNEADTPDNFQSRRPNTSFCFLDIRSPGLGDTAMYLCATSRYREPTNEKLFFGSGTQLSVL.

The DNA for the CDR3 is TGCGCCAGCAGCTTGGGACTAGCGGGGGGTAGTATCTACGAGCAGTACTTC. It specifies CASSLGLAGGSIYEQYF. The genes are TRBV5-1 and TRBJ2-7; 13 positions agree with TRBD2. The V and J ends lost 0 bases and 3 bases, in that order; junction bases with no gene match: 6. The CDR3 contains 17 residues. Germline values: CDR1 SGHRS, CDR2 YFSETQ.

V and J are TRBV5-6 and TRBJ1-1; D remains unclear. Germline values: CDR1 SGHDT, CDR2 YYEEEE. The CDR3 is made up of 13 amino acids. V was trimmed by 0 bases and J by 4 bases, leaving 7 bases between them. DNA of the CDR3: TGTGCCAGCAGCTTGGTTCCAGGCACTGAAGCTTTCTTT. Protein product: CASSLVPGTEAFF. Drawing the rest from reference TRBV5-6 and TRBJ1-1, the complete variable domain is DAGVTQSPTHLIKTRGQQVTLRCSPKSGHDTVSWYQQALGQGPQFIFQYYEEEERQRGNFPDRFSGHQFPNYSSELNVNALLLGDSALYLCASSLVPGTEAFFGQGTRLTVV.